This TCR beta chain came from a study of vaccination effects on CD4 cells after COVID-19 (dated by TCRdb to about 2022). Concerning the study at large: Post-vaccine samples across the study were collected a median of 72 days after the second dose, with a range of 14 to 241. The study compared SARS-CoV-2 spike-specific CD4+ TCR repertoires before and after mRNA vaccination in COVID-19 convalescent patients and infection-naive vaccine recipients. A total of ten to eleven COVID-19 convalescent patients and a handful of SARS-CoV-2-naive healthy vaccine recipients were included in the full study. The Oncomine TCR Beta short-read assay on an Illumina iSeq 100 was used to sequence cultures from other donors in the study. Findings and caveats that apply to the study as a whole: Among healthy vaccine recipients, nearly all vaccine-induced clones were SARS-CoV-2 mono-reactive, and only 1 of 255 was cross-reactive with common cold coronaviruses. Both infection-induced and vaccine-induced clones contracted markedly at late post-vaccination timepoints, which is consistent with waning T cell responses. The study was limited by a small number of convalescent patients, and early post-infection timepoints were lacking.

Concerning this clone: The antigen it binds to is not known. Qualities for individual bases were not recorded, and no much larger clone is one base off.

The method behind the library was the immunoSEQ multiplex PCR assay. DNA from the cultured and isolated CD4+ T cells underwent TCR beta CDR3 sequencing. The source study handled its data this way. Non-productive TCR sequences were removed and reads were trimmed to the CDR3 region, keeping CDR3s of at least 7 amino acids. Antigen-specific clonotypes were identified with the MANAFEST web app by comparing expansion in peptide wells against reference cultures. Positive clones required FDR<0.05 expansion versus reference and all other wells, odds ratio above 5, and frequency above 0.1% in two replicate wells. A clonotype was called cross-reactive if it was significantly expanded both in SARS-CoV-2 spike wells and in at least one common cold coronavirus spike condition. CDR3 similarity was assessed by Levenshtein distance with the stringdist R package, and unrooted trees were built with ape in R 3.6.1. What TCRdb holds here is the immuneACCESS table cut down to in-frame rearrangements. Part of the clones is not present; checked against another copy, under half of the missing clones reflect an unresolved V gene, and the others are unexplained. D and trimming were read from the DNA, whereas the V and J calls and clone size are those reported in that table. The sample table contains some 30,000 clones; only one count was recorded for roughly four fifths of them. More than 12% of the sample lies in the top ten.

Trimming removed 6 bases from V and 5 bases from J, leaving 13 bases between the germline ends. Reading from cysteine to phenylalanine, the CDR3 counts 13 amino acids. Only the CDR3 DNA stays, 39 bases, in frame from base 1. Per the germline V gene, KGHSH is the CDR1 and LQKENI is the CDR2. In the ViraFEST assay, PBMC were stimulated with viral peptide pools, and antigen-specific CD4+ T cell clonotypes were then identified by expansion using TCR sequencing. After less than 13 days of culture, CD4+ T cells were isolated with the EasySep CD4+ T cell isolation kit. Participants received two doses of either the BNT162b2 or the mRNA-1273 mRNA SARS-CoV-2 vaccine. Negative nucleocapsid antibody results before and after vaccination confirmed that the healthy vaccine recipients had no prior SARS-CoV-2 infection. Each well held over 1.5 million PBMC cultured in IMDM containing approximately 5.3% human AB serum, 10 IU/ml IL-2 and gentamicin, along with roughly 10 ug/ml peptides. Half of the culture medium was replaced with fresh IL-2-containing medium on days 3 and 7. Each peptide stimulation condition was cultured in triplicate wells unless otherwise noted. Using Ficoll-Paque Plus gradient centrifugation, PBMC were separated from whole blood and then either used fresh or cryopreserved at -140C. The spike proteins of SARS-CoV-2 and of the common cold coronaviruses HCoV-NL63, HCoV-OC43 and HCoV-229E were spanned by overlapping peptide pools. The QIAamp micro DNA kit was used to extract genomic DNA from the cultured CD4+ T cells.

The material was CD4+ T cells from PBMCs cultured with HCoV-229E spike peptides, obtained after COVID-19 vaccination. According to the study, the label for this sample's cell subset or site signals: HCoV-229E spike overlapping peptide pool stimulation. The V and J genes are TRBV18 and TRBJ2-5; TRBD2 could be the D gene, as 6 bases match. The source is a human donor who received a COVID-19 vaccine. CDR3 region: CASSPRGTETQYF. The nucleotides read TGTGCCAGCTCGCCCCGGGGGACGGAGACCCAGTACTTC.